This TCR beta chain emerged from a study of blood T cell repertoires in COVID-19. The wider study: Samples taken during acute and convalescent COVID-19 were collected in the United States, Italy and Spain. PBMCs, B-cell-depleted T cells, or T cells provided the cDNA or gDNA that made up the material.

As processed by the authors: Nucleated cell number was recorded as an estimate derived from reference gene primer amplification. Only in-frame clones appear in the TCRdb table, and some are missing; sequencing was by immunoSEQ multiplex PCR. V and J calls and clone size come straight from that table; D and trimming were deduced from the DNA. The data contain some 52,000 clones, around 86% of them singletons. This CDR3 region has 14 residues. Looked up from germline, CDR1 is MDHEN and CDR2 is SYDVKM. Trimming cost V 6 bases and J 6 bases; bases outside gene matches: 6. This clone has only a few counts.

The sample taken for sequencing was peripheral blood. The sequence was collected from a human donor in a cohort sampled during active COVID-19. The chain recombines TRBV28 with TRBJ1-4; 8 bases align to TRBD1. In DNA form, the CDR3 reads TGTGCCAGCAGGGAGACAGGGGACTATGAAAAACTGTTTTTT. This translates into CASRETGDYEKLFF.